Below, 30 T cell receptor beta chains from the same sample are listed, as sequenced in a study of early stage breast cancer tumors. Clones were read by immunoSEQ multiplex PCR, and TCRdb kept only the in-frame ones, dropping some. The table has approximately 30,000 clones, 80% seen once. The material sequenced was blood. All receptors come from a person in their sixties with breast cancer.

The rearrangement links TRBV5-1 to TRBJ2-5; a possible D gene is TRBD1 (6 bases). The germline gives CDR1 SGHRS, CDR2 YFSETQ. The CDR3 runs 16 residues. V lost 2 bases and J 4 bases, leaving 18 bases between the germline ends. CDR3 sequence (DNA): TGCGCCAGCAGCTTAGACCCACCCCAGGGGACAGAGACCCAGTACTTC. It yields the protein CASSLDPPQGTETQYF. Based on the CDR3 plus reference TRBV5-1 and TRBJ2-5, the full variable domain is KAGVTQTPRYLIKTRGQQVTLSCSPISGHRSVSWYQQTPGQGLQFLFEYFSETQRNKGNFPGRFSGRQFSNSRSEMNVSTLELGDSALYLCASSLDPPQGTETQYFGPGTRLLVL.

This clone was detected once. This CDR3 reads CAWKGQGIDEKLFF. The CDR3 nucleotides are TGTGCCTGGAAGGGACAGGGGATTGATGAAAAACTGTTTTTT. The chain is built from TRBV30 and TRBJ1-4, with TRBD1 matching 10 bases. The CDR3 runs to 14 residues. The trim removed 4 bases at V and 6 bases at J, leaving 5 bases unmatched. Germline lookup yields CDR1 GTSNPN and CDR2 SVGIG (reference sequence). Supplemented by reference TRBV30 and TRBJ1-4, the full variable domain reads SQTIHQWPATLVQPVGSPLSLECTVEGTSNPNLYWYRQAAGRGLQLLFYSVGIGQISSEVPQNLSASRPQDRQFILSSKKLLLSDSGFYLCAWKGQGIDEKLFFGSGTQLSVL.

This clone was counted only a few times. The genes are TRBV4-3 and TRBJ2-7; TRBD1 agrees at 10 bases. This CDR3 spans 17 amino acids. The V gene's germline CDR1 is LGHNA and CDR2 YSLEER. V dropped 0 bases and J dropped 3; count of bases not matched to a gene: 8. CDR3 sequence (DNA): TGCGCCAGCAGCCAAGAAGATGGGGGACAGGGGAACTACGAGCAGTACTTC. Translating it yields CASSQEDGGQGNYEQYF.

The chain couples TRBV7-2 to TRBJ2-7, with TRBD2 identical over 11 bases. The CDR3 contains 15 residues. Germline trimming cut 1 base from V and 3 bases from J; bases unmatched to any gene: 2. CDR1 and CDR2 (germline): SGHTA, FQGNSA. For the CDR3, the DNA is TGTGCCAGCAGCTTAGTAGGGACTAGCGGCTACGAGCAGTACTTC. It translates to CASSLVGTSGYEQYF.

This chain connects TRBV20-1 to TRBJ2-1, with D possibly matching TRBD2 (6 bases). Trimming pared 1 base from V and 9 bases from J, leaving 7 bases between. Germline V gives CDR1 DFQATT, CDR2 SNEGSKA (reference sequence). The CDR3 sequence is 11 residues long. The CDR3 DNA reads as TGCAGTGCTAGAGGTAGCGGTGAGCAGTTCTTC. It translates to CSARGSGEQFF.

The J gene is TRBJ1-4, the V gene TRBV29-1, with D uncertain. The V end was cut by 2 bases, the J end by 7 bases, with 11 bases between. CDR1 SQVTM and CDR2 ANQGSEA come from the germline V gene. CDR3 size: 13 residues. CDR3 sequence: CSVEWPTGEKLFF. The CDR3 region has the DNA TGCAGCGTTGAATGGCCAACGGGTGAAAAACTGTTTTTT.

V is TRBV5-4 and J is TRBJ2-3; TRBD2 matches 13 bases. Unmatched junction bases numbered 4, after V lost 4 bases and J lost 2 bases. The CDR3 is 16 amino acids. Germline lookup yields CDR1 SGHNT and CDR2 YYREEE (reference sequence). CDR3: CASSPGTSGVTDTQYF. CDR3 nucleotides: TGTGCCAGCAGCCCAGGGACTAGCGGGGTCACAGATACGCAGTATTTT.

A few counts support this clone. The CDR3 region has the DNA TGTGCCAGCAGAGGGACTAGCGAGAACACCGGGGAGCTGTTTTTT. Its protein is CASRGTSENTGELFF. The V and J genes are TRBV5-4 and TRBJ2-2; 10 bases fit TRBD2. The trim removed 5 bases at V and 1 base at J, leaving 2 bases unmatched. CDR3 size: 15 residues. Germline assignment: CDR1 SGHNT and CDR2 YYREEE (reference sequence).

CDR3 DNA sequence: TGTGCCAGCAGTCCGGAACAGGGGACAACCTATGGCTACACCTTC. Protein: CASSPEQGTTYGYTF. The V and J genes are TRBV2 and TRBJ1-2, with 7 bases aligning to TRBD1. The J segment lost 4 bases and the V segment lost 5 bases, leaving 10 bases of the junction unmatched. CDR3 length equals 15 residues. The germline gives CDR1 SNHLY, CDR2 FYNNEI.

The V call is TRBV5-6, the J call TRBJ2-2; D remains unclear. CDR3 length: 15 amino acids. From germline, CDR1 is SGHDT and CDR2 YYEEEE. The ends were cut back, 5 bases at V and 6 bases at J, with 17 bases in the middle. The CDR3 is CASSYDTLWPGELFF. CDR3 nucleotides: TGTGCCAGCAGTTATGACACATTGTGGCCCGGGGAGCTGTTTTTT. Variable domain in full (rest from reference TRBV5-6 and TRBJ2-2): DAGVTQSPTHLIKTRGQQVTLRCSPKSGHDTVSWYQQALGQGPQFIFQYYEEEERQRGNFPDRFSGHQFPNYSSELNVNALLLGDSALYLCASSYDTLWPGELFFGEGSRLTVL.

V usage is TRBV6-6 and J usage is TRBJ2-5; TRBD1 might be the D (5 bases). Germline V gene data show CDR1 as MNHNY and CDR2 as SVGAGI (reference sequence). V was trimmed by 4 bases and J by 9 bases, leaving 9 bases between them. This CDR3 is built from 11 residues. DNA for the CDR3: TGTGCCAGCAGTTCCGTAGGGGCCCAGTACTTC. Translating it yields CASSSVGAQYF.

Written as DNA, the CDR3 is TGTGCCAGCAGCTTGGCCACGGGACAACTCAGCTCCTACGAGCAGTACTTC. This encodes CASSLATGQLSSYEQYF. This rearrangement joins TRBV5-6 to TRBJ2-7, with a possible D match to TRBD1 (6 bases). V was pared by 0 bases and J by 0 bases, with 16 bases between. The CDR3 length is 17 residues. Germline V lookup: CDR1 SGHDT, CDR2 YYEEEE. The whole variable domain, filled in from reference TRBV5-6 and TRBJ2-7, reads DAGVTQSPTHLIKTRGQQVTLRCSPKSGHDTVSWYQQALGQGPQFIFQYYEEEERQRGNFPDRFSGHQFPNYSSELNVNALLLGDSALYLCASSLATGQLSSYEQYFGPGTRLTVT.

This chain connects TRBV15 to TRBJ2-2; perhaps TRBD1 as D (5 bases). CDR1 and CDR2 (germline): LNHNV, YYDKDF (reference sequence). Between the trimmed V and J ends, which lost 0 bases and 7 bases, there was a span of 15 bases. The CDR3 totals 16 residues. The CDR3 region is CATSRDLQGRSGELFF. CDR3 sequence (DNA): TGTGCCACCAGCAGAGATCTCCAGGGAAGAAGCGGGGAGCTGTTTTTT.

The chain links TRBV27 to TRBJ2-7; 7 bases are a match to TRBD1. Germline lookup yields CDR1 MNHEY and CDR2 SMNVEV (reference sequence). The CDR3 totals 12 residues. V lost 6 bases, J lost 3 bases, and 2 bases stayed unmatched. DNA of the CDR3: TGTGCCAGCAGGACAGGGAGCTACGAGCAGTACTTC. This gives the protein CASRTGSYEQYF.

This rearrangement joins TRBV7-2 to TRBJ2-7; a possible D gene is TRBD1 (6 bases). V lost 3 bases and J lost 1, with 7 bases in between. Looked up from germline, CDR1 is SGHTA and CDR2 is FQGNSA. The CDR3 extends over 13 amino acids. CDR3 region: CASSFDRSYEQYF. The DNA of the CDR3 is TGTGCCAGCAGCTTTGACAGGTCCTACGAGCAGTACTTC.

For this clone: An end of the junction does not agree with germline; a read error may underlie this. V usage is TRBV7-9 and J usage is TRBJ2-7, with 9 bases identical to TRBD1. This CDR3 region has 16 residues. Germline V gives CDR1 SEHNR, CDR2 FQNEAQ (reference sequence). The CDR3 DNA follows: TGTGCCAGCAGCACCCTAGGACAGGGGCCCTCCCACGAGCAGTACTTC. Translated: CASSTLGQGPSHEQYF.

The chain couples TRBV7-2 to TRBJ2-3, with 9 bases fitting TRBD2. The CDR3 has 15 residues. Germline assignment: CDR1 SGHTA and CDR2 FQGNSA. The trim removed 1 base at V and 6 bases at J, leaving 5 bases unmatched. CDR3 residues: CASSLVLAGKDTQYF. In DNA, the CDR3 is TGTGCCAGCAGCTTAGTTCTAGCGGGAAAGGATACGCAGTATTTT.

V gene TRBV29-1 combines with J gene TRBJ2-7; weak D call: TRBD2 (6 bases). The germline V gene has CDR1 SQVTM and CDR2 ANQGSEA. The CDR3 sequence is 13 residues long. V was pared by 1 base and J by 5 bases, with 12 bases between. The CDR3 region has the DNA TGCAGCGTTGAAGCGGGGGTAGGTCACGAGCAGTACTTC. Its translation: CSVEAGVGHEQYF.

This rearrangement joins TRBV27 to TRBJ1-1; D gene unclear. The CDR3 extends over 13 amino acids. CDR1 and CDR2 from the germline V gene are MNHEY and SMNVEV (reference sequence). V dropped 5 bases and J dropped 3 bases, with 10 bases sitting between them. CDR3: CASSPRTDTEAFF. In nucleotides, the CDR3 is TGTGCCAGCAGTCCTCGTACGGACACTGAAGCTTTCTTT.

This sequence joins TRBV10-3 and TRBJ2-7, with 10 bases that match TRBD2. The CDR3 is made up of 14 amino acids. The V segment lost 3 bases and the J segment 12 bases; nucleotides outside the gene matches: 11. CDR1 is ENHRY, CDR2 SYGVKD, per germline. The CDR3 DNA follows: TGTGCCATCAGTGATGAACTAGCGGGAATGGTTGCGTACTTC. Translated, it gives CAISDELAGMVAYF.

This clone was picked up a small number of times. The chain carries TRBV6-5 and TRBJ1-1, with a possible D match to TRBD1 (5 bases). V was trimmed by 0 bases and J by 12 bases, leaving 17 bases between them. CDR3 size: 14 residues. Germline V gives CDR1 MNHEY, CDR2 SVGAGI. The CDR3 DNA follows: TGTGCCAGCAGTTACTCGGGTGGGGACTCGGCGTCTTTCTTT. It translates to CASSYSGGDSASFF.

J is TRBJ1-3 and V is TRBV11-3; no firm D call. Germline V gene data show CDR1 as SGHNT and CDR2 as YENEEA. The CDR3 spans 15 residues. The ends were cut back, 1 base at V and 0 bases at J, with 7 bases in the middle. In DNA, the CDR3 is TGTGCCAGCAGCTTAGGACTCGACTCTGGAAACACCATATATTTT. Translating gives CASSLGLDSGNTIYF.

This clone has just a few counts. The V and J genes are TRBV19 and TRBJ1-2, with TRBD1 matching over 8 bases. The CDR3 runs to 16 residues. The J segment lost 2 bases and the V segment lost 5 bases, leaving 10 bases of the junction unmatched. Germline V gene sequence: CDR1 LNHDA, CDR2 SQIVND (reference sequence). The CDR3 region is CASSLRTGTANYGYTF. The CDR3, as DNA: TGTGCCAGTAGTCTTCGGACAGGGACTGCGAACTATGGCTACACCTTC.

J is TRBJ2-7 and V is TRBV13; D might be TRBD2 (6 bases). Trimming removed 0 bases at V and 3 bases at J, with 12 bases between. Germline V gene lookup returns CDR1 PRHDT and CDR2 FYEKMQ (reference sequence). The length of the CDR3 is 15 residues. In DNA, the CDR3 is TGTGCCAGCAGCTTAGGACGGGAGCTAGGCTACGAGCAGTACTTC. It specifies CASSLGRELGYEQYF.

The table lists this clone with a few counts. V is TRBV19 and J is TRBJ1-1; D is uncertain. The CDR3 has 14 residues. V lost 0 bases to trimming and J lost 0 bases, with 5 bases between them. The V gene's germline CDR1 is LNHDA and CDR2 SQIVND (reference sequence). The CDR3 nucleotides read TGTGCCAGTAGTATAGAGGGAGTGAACACTGAAGCTTTCTTT. Residues: CASSIEGVNTEAFF.

The genes are TRBV29-1 and TRBJ2-2; TRBD2 matches 7 bases. The length of the CDR3 is 14 residues. J was trimmed by 6 bases and V by 7 bases; bases with no gene match: 11. From germline, CDR1 is SQVTM and CDR2 ANQGSEA. Here the CDR3 reads CSAYPAGEAGELFF. DNA of the CDR3: TGCAGCGCCTATCCGGCGGGAGAGGCCGGGGAGCTGTTTTTT.

This rearrangement joins TRBV5-4 to TRBJ2-7; no clear D gene. This CDR3 has 16 residues. The V gene's germline CDR1 is SGHNT and CDR2 YYREEE (reference sequence). V was shortened by 0 bases and J by 7 bases, with 20 bases between the two germline ends. The CDR3 protein is CASSLVATTLLREQYF. The CDR3, as DNA: TGTGCCAGCAGCTTGGTGGCCACCACCCTTTTGAGGGAGCAGTACTTC.

The DNA of the CDR3 is TGTGCCAGCAGCTGGAATATTGACAGCACCTATGGCTACACCTTC. This sequence encodes CASSWNIDSTYGYTF. The V and J genes are TRBV5-6 and TRBJ1-2, with D possibly TRBD1 on 5 matching bases. CDR3 length: 15 residues. Trimming stripped 3 bases from V and 4 bases from J, with 16 bases between. Germline lookup yields CDR1 SGHDT and CDR2 YYEEEE.

The chain carries TRBV14 and TRBJ2-7; tentatively, D is TRBD2 (6 bases). The CDR3 loop spans 14 amino acids. Germline V lookup: CDR1 SGHDN, CDR2 FVKESK. Trimming took 5 bases from V and 7 from J, leaving 18 bases between them. CDR3 bases: TGTGCCAGCAGCGGGACTCCCGGCTCCGGGGAGCAGTACTTC. It specifies CASSGTPGSGEQYF.

This chain connects TRBV28 to TRBJ2-3; D ambiguous. The V end lost 4 bases, the J end lost 2 bases, and 22 bases lay between the germline ends. The CDR3 runs 18 residues. Looked up from germline, CDR1 is MDHEN and CDR2 is SYDVKM. CDR3 nucleotide sequence: TGTGCCAGCAGTTCGAGGCGTCCGCTCGGTCCATACACAGATACGCAGTATTTT. Amino acid sequence: CASSSRRPLGPYTDTQYF.